The clone carrying this T cell receptor beta chain was observed at least ten times. What it binds is not known. Germline assignment: CDR1 SGHAT and CDR2 FQNNGV. CDR3 length equals 15 residues. V was clipped by 5 bases and J by 5 bases; unmatched bases: 9. Carried by the TCR beta cDNA libraries were unique molecular identifiers. MiXCR was run by TCRdb on the PCR reads, yielding one entry per CDR3 protein. The profile shows approximately 260,000 distinct CDR3 sequences, approximately 34% of them singletons. The data were obtained in a study of post-analysis software for immune sequencing data. Whole-study findings and limits: Patients showed TRBV5-6, TRBV5-1 and TRBV20-1 among four to six TRBV segments more frequent than in controls.

The chain employs TRBV11-2 and TRBJ2-5; 9 bases fit TRBD1. The TCR originated in a girl between 10 and 17 years old with multiple sclerosis. What was sequenced was blood. CDR3 residues: CASSPGTGRSETQYF. CDR3 nucleotides: TGTGCCAGCAGCCCAGGGACAGGGAGGAGCGAGACCCAGTACTTC.